This paragraph reports one TCR beta chain. In the source study's methods: How many nucleated cells were present was estimated from reference gene primer amplification. Sequenced by immunoSEQ multiplex PCR; TCRdb stores in-frame clones only, minus some. V and J calls and clone size come straight from that table; D and trimming were deduced from the DNA. The sample includes 90,000 to 150,000 clones, 79% of them seen just once. The sample is drawn from a study of blood T cell repertoires in COVID-19. Study-wide background: COVID-19 samples, acute and convalescent, were from the United States, Italy and Spain. PBMCs, B-cell-depleted T cells, or T cells were the source of the cDNA or gDNA that made up the material.

V lost 6 bases, J lost 5 bases, and 13 bases lay in between. This CDR3 is 13 amino acids long. Germline values: CDR1 MDHEN, CDR2 SYDVKM. The receptor's source is a woman aged 80 or older with acute or convalescent COVID-19. This chain joins TRBV28 and TRBJ1-1, with D perhaps matching TRBD1 (5 bases). The sequencing input was peripheral blood. The CDR3 is CASRLGGGTEAFF. CDR3 DNA sequence: TGTGCCAGCAGATTGGGGGGGGGTACTGAAGCTTTCTTT.